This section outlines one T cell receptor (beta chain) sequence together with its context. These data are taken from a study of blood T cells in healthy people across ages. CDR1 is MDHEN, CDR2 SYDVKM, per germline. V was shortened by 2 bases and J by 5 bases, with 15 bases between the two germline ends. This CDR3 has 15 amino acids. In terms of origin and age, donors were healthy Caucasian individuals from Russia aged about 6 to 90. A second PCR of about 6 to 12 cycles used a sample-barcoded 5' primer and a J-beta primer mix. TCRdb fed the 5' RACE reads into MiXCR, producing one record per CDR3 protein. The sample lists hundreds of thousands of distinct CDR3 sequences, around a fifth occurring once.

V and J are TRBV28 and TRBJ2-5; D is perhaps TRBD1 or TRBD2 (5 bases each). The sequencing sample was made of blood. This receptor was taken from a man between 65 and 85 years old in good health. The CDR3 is CASSLVLGARETQYF. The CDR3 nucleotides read TGTGCCAGCAGTTTAGTTCTCGGGGCCCGGGAGACCCAGTACTTC. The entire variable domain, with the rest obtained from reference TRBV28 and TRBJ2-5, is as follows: DVKVTQSSRYLVKRTGEKVFLECVQDMDHENMFWYRQDPGLGLRLIYFSYDVKMKEKGDIPEGYSVSREKKERFSLILESASTNQTSMYLCASSLVLGARETQYFGPGTRLLVL.